The 30 T cell receptor beta chains in this list originate from one sample, sequenced in a study of blood T cell repertoires in COVID-19. Sequencing was performed with immunoSEQ multiplex PCR; in TCRdb, only in-frame clones are kept and a portion is missing. Of roughly 250,000 clones listed, more than 65% are singletons. The sample consisted of peripheral blood. The receptors come from a person aged 70 to 85 with COVID-19, enrolled during active disease.

The table lists this clone with a count of one. CDR3 sequence (DNA): TGTGCCACCATGCTGGGGGCTTCTAATGAAAAACTGTTTTTT. Encoded protein: CATMLGASNEKLFF. This chain connects TRBV25-1 to TRBJ1-4, with D possibly TRBD1 on 6 matching bases. CDR3 length: 14 residues. The V gene lost 10 bases and the J gene lost 3 bases, with 15 bases spanning the gap. Looked up from germline, CDR1 is MGHDK and CDR2 is SYGVNS.

The V gene is TRBV4-3, the J gene TRBJ2-1; D gene unclear. The germline V gene has CDR1 LGHNA and CDR2 YSLEER. Trimming cost V 4 bases and J 6 bases, with 10 bases left between them. The CDR3 extends over 13 amino acids. CDR3 DNA sequence: TGCGCCAGCAGCCTCCGAGTCTCCAATGAGCAGTTCTTC. It codes for CASSLRVSNEQFF.

This chain connects TRBV28 to TRBJ2-7, with 8 positions matching TRBD1. In germline, CDR1 is MDHEN, CDR2 SYDVKM. The V gene end was trimmed by 4 bases and the J gene end by 3 bases; junction bases not matched to a gene: 5. The CDR3 is 14 residues long. For the CDR3, the DNA is TGTGCCAGCAGTTCCGAGACAGGGGTCTACGAGCAGTACTTC. Protein: CASSSETGVYEQYF.

This clone is a singleton in its sample. This chain links TRBV30 with TRBJ2-2; 8 nucleotides align to TRBD2. The J segment lost 9 bases and the V segment lost 1 base, leaving 4 bases of the junction unmatched. This CDR3 comprises 13 residues. Per germline, CDR1 GTSNPN and CDR2 SVGIG (reference sequence). The CDR3 spells CAWSELAARELFF. CDR3 coding DNA: TGTGCCTGGAGTGAACTAGCGGCCCGGGAGCTGTTTTTT.

The chain recombines TRBV18 with TRBJ1-3; D gene ambiguous. The V and J ends lost 2 bases and 4 bases respectively, with 6 bases between them. CDR3 size: 13 residues. Germline CDR1 KGHSH, CDR2 LQKENI. Here the CDR3 reads CASSPEQGNTIYF. The CDR3 nucleotides are TGTGCCAGCTCACCAGAACAAGGAAACACCATATATTTT.

The chain carries TRBV18 and TRBJ1-1; 7 bases fit TRBD1. The ends lost 3 bases at V and 3 bases at J; junction bases unmatched: 10. The germline V gene has CDR1 KGHSH and CDR2 LQKENI. CDR3 length equals 16 residues. The CDR3 DNA is TGTGCCAGCTCACCGCGACAGGGCGTCGAGGACACTGAAGCTTTCTTT. Amino acid sequence: CASSPRQGVEDTEAFF.

The chain recombines TRBV7-2 with TRBJ2-2, with 11 bases aligning to TRBD2. CDR3 length equals 19 residues. CDR1 and CDR2 from the germline V gene are SGHTA and FQGNSA. J lost 0 bases, V lost 1 base, and 7 bases had no gene match. CDR3 coding DNA: TGTGCCAGCAGCTTAGTTCGGCTAGCGGGAGGATCGAACACCGGGGAGCTGTTTTTT. As protein: CASSLVRLAGGSNTGELFF.

The genes are TRBV29-1 and TRBJ2-3; D remains unclear. Germline assignment: CDR1 SQVTM and CDR2 ANQGSEA. Trimming removed 4 bases from V and 5 bases from J, with 10 bases in between. CDR3 length equals 12 residues. This CDR3 is CSVVERRDTQYF. In nucleotides, the CDR3 is TGCAGCGTTGTTGAGAGAAGAGATACGCAGTATTTT.

V and J are TRBV4-1 and TRBJ2-1; D not resolved. With 1 base removed from V and 8 bases from J, the gap between germline ends came to 15 bases. CDR1 is MGHRA and CDR2 is YSYEKL in the germline V gene. The length of the CDR3 is 15 residues. CDR3 in amino acids: CASSQVASGIHEQFF. The CDR3 DNA follows: TGCGCCAGCAGCCAAGTCGCCTCAGGTATCCATGAGCAGTTCTTC.

The chain employs TRBV6-1 and TRBJ2-7, with D possibly TRBD2 on 6 matching bases. This CDR3 is 16 amino acids long. The V gene's germline CDR1 is MNHNS and CDR2 SASEGT. Trimming cost V 3 bases and J 6 bases, with 21 bases left between them. The CDR3 region is CASSDGRRRAWSEQYF. DNA of the CDR3: TGTGCCAGCAGTGATGGTAGGAGGAGGGCTTGGAGCGAGCAGTACTTC.

The chain links TRBV2 to TRBJ2-2; TRBD1 agrees at 9 bases. This CDR3 has 15 amino acids. From germline, CDR1 is SNHLY and CDR2 FYNNEI. V gave up 5 bases and J gave up 3 bases; unmatched junction bases: 4. In DNA, the CDR3 is TGTGCCAGCAGTCGGACAGGGGATTACACCGGGGAGCTGTTTTTT. Translating gives CASSRTGDYTGELFF.

This clone was detected once. The gene calls are TRBV19 and TRBJ1-5; D perhaps matches TRBD1 (5 bases). Germline lookup yields CDR1 LNHDA and CDR2 SQIVND (reference sequence). Trimming took 8 bases from V and 6 from J, leaving 29 bases between them. This CDR3 has 18 amino acids. The DNA of the CDR3 is TGTGCCAGTCGGGGACTGGGGAGGGGAGGGGTCCTGCTTCAGCCCCAGCATTTT. Translated: CASRGLGRGGVLLQPQHF. The full variable domain, in which reference TRBV19 and TRBJ1-5 provide the parts outside the CDR3, is DGGITQSPKYLFRKEGQNVTLSCEQNLNHDAMYWYRQDPGQGLRLIYYSQIVNDFQKGDIAEGYSVSREKKESFPLTVTSAQKNPTAFYLCASRGLGRGGVLLQPQHFGDGTRLSIL.

This clone was seen more than once but under ten times. V usage is TRBV19 and J usage is TRBJ2-7, with 9 bases lining up with TRBD1. The CDR3 extends over 16 amino acids. Germline CDR1 LNHDA, CDR2 SQIVND (reference sequence). J was trimmed by 6 bases and V by 3 bases; bases with no gene match: 12. The CDR3 coding sequence is TGTGCCAGTAGTATGCAAACCGGGACAGGGTTTGGCGAGCAGTACTTC. Its protein is CASSMQTGTGFGEQYF.

The chain carries TRBV28 and TRBJ1-5, with a tentative D call TRBD1 (6 bases). Germline V lookup: CDR1 MDHEN, CDR2 SYDVKM. The length of the CDR3 is 15 residues. V gave up 5 bases and J gave up 0 bases, with 11 bases separating them. CDR3 sequence reads: CASSRQVHSNQPQHF. CDR3 nucleotide sequence: TGTGCCAGCAGTCGACAGGTTCATAGCAATCAGCCCCAGCATTTT.

The chain combines TRBV7-9 with TRBJ1-2; 7 bases agree with TRBD1. Germline CDR1 and CDR2: SEHNR and FQNEAQ (reference sequence). CDR3 length: 13 amino acids. The junction had 9 bases not matched to a gene; V was cut back by 10 bases and J by 4 bases. The CDR3: CATRTGSGYGYTF. The CDR3 coding sequence is TGTGCCACCCGGACAGGTTCGGGCTATGGCTACACCTTC.

The V gene is TRBV30, the J gene TRBJ2-3; perhaps TRBD2 as D (7 bases). The CDR3 has 13 residues. Germline values: CDR1 GTSNPN, CDR2 SVGIG (reference sequence). The ends were cut back, 2 bases at V and 4 bases at J, with 10 bases in the middle. CDR3 sequence: CAWSRGGSDTQYF. The CDR3 DNA reads TGTGCCTGGAGTAGGGGGGGATCAGATACGCAGTATTTT.

This chain connects TRBV7-8 to TRBJ1-4; 7 positions match TRBD1. The CDR3 length is 14 residues. CDR1 is SGHVS and CDR2 is FQNEAQ in the germline V gene. V lost 6 bases, J lost 7 bases, and 8 bases stayed unmatched. CDR3 residues: CASRPRTGSEKLFF. CDR3 bases: TGTGCCAGCAGGCCTCGGACAGGAAGTGAAAAACTGTTTTTT.

The chain couples TRBV10-3 to TRBJ2-6, with 8 bases lining up with TRBD1. Per germline, CDR1 ENHRY and CDR2 SYGVKD. The CDR3 totals 15 residues. V trimming: 10 bases; J trimming: 1 base; junction bases outside the gene matches: 6. The DNA of the CDR3 is TGTGCCACCACAGGGGGGCTTTCTGGGGCCAACGTCCTGACTTTC. Its translation: CATTGGLSGANVLTF.

The V and J genes are TRBV28 and TRBJ2-3, with D unclear. The ends were cut back, 6 bases at V and 3 bases at J, with 10 bases in the middle. The length of the CDR3 is 13 residues. The germline V gene encodes CDR1 MDHEN and CDR2 SYDVKM. DNA of the CDR3: TGTGCCAGCAGACGTACAGAGACAGATACGCAGTATTTT. Amino acid sequence: CASRRTETDTQYF.

This clone was picked up one time. The chain has TRBV24-1 and TRBJ2-1; TRBD1 is a possible D gene (6 bases). Trimming removed 5 bases from V and 1 base from J, with 14 bases in between. CDR3 length: 16 residues. The germline V gene has CDR1 KGHDR and CDR2 SFDVKD. The CDR3 region is CATSGQNTGSYNEQFF. The DNA for the CDR3 is TGTGCCACCAGTGGACAGAACACAGGGTCCTACAATGAGCAGTTCTTC.

This clone appeared a single time. This chain links TRBV6-5 with TRBJ1-4; D unclear. The ends were cut back, 0 bases at V and 7 bases at J, with 15 bases in the middle. Per germline, CDR1 MNHEY and CDR2 SVGAGI. The CDR3 length is 16 residues. The CDR3 bases are TGTGCCAGCAGTTACTCTTTTCGGGAGGGTAGTGAAAAACTGTTTTTT. Translating gives CASSYSFREGSEKLFF.

This clone was recorded only once. The rearrangement joins TRBV9 to TRBJ1-2; tentative D call: TRBD1 (5 bases). The CDR3 runs to 16 residues. Trimming cost V 3 bases and J 6 bases, with 21 bases left between them. The germline CDR1 and CDR2 sequences are SGDLS and YYNGEE. CDR3 DNA: TGTGCCAGCAGCGGAAACCGGGGGAACTTTATGGATGGCTACACCTTC. It translates to CASSGNRGNFMDGYTF.

The V gene is TRBV10-1, the J gene TRBJ2-2; TRBD1 agrees at 8 bases. In germline, CDR1 is WNHNN, CDR2 SYGVQD (reference sequence). The CDR3 covers 16 residues. V was clipped by 4 bases and J by 6 bases; unmatched bases: 10. This CDR3 reads CASSATGGLVAGELFF. DNA of the CDR3: TGCGCCAGCAGTGCTACAGGGGGTCTAGTTGCCGGGGAGCTGTTTTTT.

CDR3 in amino acids: CASSPNREFNEQYF. CDR3 in DNA: TGTGCCAGCAGCCCTAACAGGGAATTCAACGAGCAGTACTTC. V usage is TRBV7-2 and J usage is TRBJ2-7, with a possible D match to TRBD1 (6 bases). This CDR3 spans 14 amino acids. Trimming removed 5 bases from V and 5 bases from J, with 16 bases in between. CDR1 is SGHTA, CDR2 FQGNSA, per germline.

The J gene is TRBJ1-6, the V gene TRBV6-5; 8 nucleotides line up with TRBD1. The germline gives CDR1 MNHEY, CDR2 SVGAGI. The CDR3 sequence is 15 residues long. The ends lost 2 bases at V and 7 bases at J; junction bases unmatched: 4. The CDR3 loop is CASSYGQGANSPLHF. In DNA, the CDR3 is TGTGCCAGCAGTTACGGCCAGGGGGCCAATTCACCCCTCCACTTT.

This chain connects TRBV28 to TRBJ1-2; D unresolved. The CDR3 is made up of 13 amino acids. The V end was cut by 8 bases, the J end by 4 bases, with 14 bases between. Germline V gene data show CDR1 as MDHEN and CDR2 as SYDVKM. The CDR3 region has the DNA TGTGCCAGCCGCTCCACGGGGAGCTATGGCTACACCTTC. Encoded protein: CASRSTGSYGYTF.

The genes are TRBV9 and TRBJ1-2; no reliable D call. The CDR3 extends over 13 amino acids. The germline V and J ends were trimmed by 0 bases and 7 bases, with 10 bases remaining between them. The germline V gene has CDR1 SGDLS and CDR2 YYNGEE. The DNA of the CDR3 is TGTGCCAGCAGCGTAGGTTCGGGGAGTGGCTACACCTTC. It translates to CASSVGSGSGYTF.

V usage is TRBV3-1 (or the pseudogene TRBV3-2) and J usage is TRBJ2-3, with TRBD2 identical over 7 bases. Germline CDR1 and CDR2: LGHDT and YNNKEL (reference sequence). V shed 0 bases and J 2 bases; nucleotides not matched to a gene: 11. The CDR3 extends over 18 amino acids. CDR3 in DNA: TGTGCCAGCAGCCAAGATCTTAGCGGTAGCGGGTTCACAGATACGCAGTATTTT. Its translation is CASSQDLSGSGFTDTQYF.

The gene calls are TRBV3-1 (or the pseudogene TRBV3-2) and TRBJ1-1; perhaps TRBD1 as D (6 bases). The CDR3 has 15 amino acids. Per the germline V gene, CDR1 is LGHDT and CDR2 is YNNKEL (reference sequence). V lost 3 bases, J lost 5 bases, and 16 bases lay in between. CDR3 amino acids: CASSQRIQGWTEAFF. Written as DNA, the CDR3 is TGTGCCAGCAGCCAGCGTATACAGGGATGGACTGAAGCTTTCTTT.

The chain couples TRBV21-1 to TRBJ2-7; TRBD2 reflects the table's D call only, with no check against the DNA. TRBV21-1 is a documented pseudogene. The CDR3 is 14 amino acids. In nucleotides, the CDR3 is TGTGCCAGCAGCAAACCTAGCGGGGGTTGGGAGCAGTACTTC. Translated, it gives CASSKPSGGWEQYF.